This T cell receptor beta chain derives from a study of radiation and T cells in renal cell carcinoma. CDR3 length: 13 residues. CDR1 is GTSNPN, CDR2 SVGIG, per germline (reference sequence). Trimming pared 3 bases from V and 5 bases from J, leaving 11 bases between. The method was immunoSEQ multiplex PCR; TCRdb's version includes in-frame clones alone and lacks a portion of them. The repertoire holds approximately 79,000 clones, with about four fifths as singletons. Time point given: blood 2 weeks post-SBRT. Treatment: 15 Gy SBRT to primary tumor, nephrectomy 4 weeks later. Blood was sampled at baseline, 2 weeks and 4 weeks after SBRT. The patient's renal cell carcinoma had clear cell pathology. This clone was detected a few times.

The TCR comes from a man in his 60s with renal cell carcinoma. The sequencing here drew on blood, taken from a patient whose treatment included radiotherapy and nephrectomy. The chain combines TRBV30 with TRBJ1-5; no definite D call. This CDR3 reads CAWSLNKDQPQHF. CDR3 nucleotides: TGTGCCTGGAGCCTCAACAAGGATCAGCCCCAGCATTTT.